The text below deals with one TCR beta chain. The antigen is not known. A read error may account for a junction end that differs from germline. These data belong to a study of T cells after yellow fever vaccination. Study observations and caveats: Primary-vaccination clones mostly resurfaced post-booster (96% CD4, more than 80% CD8). A small share of clonotypes appeared in both CD4 and CD8 compartments.

TCRdb processed the 5' RACE reads anew with MiXCR; each CDR3 protein has one entry. Of about 160,000 distinct CDR3 sequences in the sample, 7% to 10% are singletons; the top ten hold 35% to 40%. The sequences come from CD8+ T cells sorted from PBMCs, collected 45 days after the yellow fever booster vaccination. This sequence was found in a man aged 18 to 30 who received the YFV17D yellow fever vaccine.

CDR3 region: CASSVHTTEAYF. CDR3 coding DNA: TGTGCCAGCAGTGTCCATACCACTGAAGCTTACTTT. The V and J genes are TRBV2 and TRBJ1-1; D is ambiguous. The V gene's germline CDR1 is SNHLY and CDR2 FYNNEI. The CDR3 contains 12 residues.